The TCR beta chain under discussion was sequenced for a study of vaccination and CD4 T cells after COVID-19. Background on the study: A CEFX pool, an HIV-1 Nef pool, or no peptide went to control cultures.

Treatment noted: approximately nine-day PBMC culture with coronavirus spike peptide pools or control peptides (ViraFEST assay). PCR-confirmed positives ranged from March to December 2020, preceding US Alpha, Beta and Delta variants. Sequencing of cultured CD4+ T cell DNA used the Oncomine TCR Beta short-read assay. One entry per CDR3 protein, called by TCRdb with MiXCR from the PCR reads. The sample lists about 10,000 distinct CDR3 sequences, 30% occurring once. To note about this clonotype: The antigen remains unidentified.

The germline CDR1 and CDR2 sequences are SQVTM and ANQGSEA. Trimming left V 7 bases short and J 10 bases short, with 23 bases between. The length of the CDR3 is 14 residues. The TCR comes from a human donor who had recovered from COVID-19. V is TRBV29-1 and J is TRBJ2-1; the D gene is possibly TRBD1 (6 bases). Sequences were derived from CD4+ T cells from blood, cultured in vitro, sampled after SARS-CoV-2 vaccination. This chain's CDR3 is CSGSGGAKPWEQFF. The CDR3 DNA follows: TGCAGCGGTTCTGGGGGCGCGAAACCCTGGGAGCAGTTCTTC.